The clone carrying this TCR beta chain was seen many times. The antigen is undetermined. Amplification of TCR alpha and beta CDR3 regions from RNA used iRepertoire nested multiplex PCR. TCRdb reprocessed the multiplex PCR reads with MiXCR, giving one entry per CDR3 protein. In the table there are about 110,000 distinct CDR3 sequences, less than 30% of which are singletons. This specimen belongs to a study of glioma-infiltrating T cells. General study findings and limits: Above-expected tissue-blood divergence occurred in all gliomas, most in low-grade ones.

The germline V and J ends were trimmed by 7 bases and 4 bases, with 11 bases remaining between them. Germline V lookup: CDR1 MNHNS, CDR2 SASEGT. The CDR3 covers 13 residues. The V call is TRBV6-1, the J call TRBJ2-1, with a tentative D call TRBD1 (5 bases). This receptor was obtained from a human donor with low-grade glioma or glioblastoma, undergoing nonglioma brain surgery, or in good health (not recorded which). The specimen was glioma tissue, nonneoplastic brain tissue, or PBMCs (not recorded which). DNA of the CDR3: TGTGCCAGCAAAGCTGACAGATACAATGAGCAGTTCTTC. It codes for CASKADRYNEQFF.